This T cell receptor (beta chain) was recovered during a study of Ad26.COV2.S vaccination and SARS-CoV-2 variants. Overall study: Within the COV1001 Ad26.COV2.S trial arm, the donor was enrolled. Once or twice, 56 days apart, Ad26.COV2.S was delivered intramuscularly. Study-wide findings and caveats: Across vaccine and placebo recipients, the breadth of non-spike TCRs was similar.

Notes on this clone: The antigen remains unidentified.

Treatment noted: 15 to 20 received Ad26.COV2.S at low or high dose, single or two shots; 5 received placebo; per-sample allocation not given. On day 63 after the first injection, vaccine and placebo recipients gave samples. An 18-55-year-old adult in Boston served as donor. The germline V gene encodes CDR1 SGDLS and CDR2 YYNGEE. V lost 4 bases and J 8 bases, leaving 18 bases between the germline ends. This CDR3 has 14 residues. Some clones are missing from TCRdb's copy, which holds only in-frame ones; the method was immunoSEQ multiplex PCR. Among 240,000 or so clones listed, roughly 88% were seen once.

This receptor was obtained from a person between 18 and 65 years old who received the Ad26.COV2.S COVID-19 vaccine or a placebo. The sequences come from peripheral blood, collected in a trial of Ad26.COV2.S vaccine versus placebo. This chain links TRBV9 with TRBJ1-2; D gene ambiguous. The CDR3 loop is CASSPWTVLEGYTF. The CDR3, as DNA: TGTGCCAGCAGCCCCTGGACCGTCCTGGAGGGCTACACCTTC.